The source of this TCR beta chain is a study of monozygotic twins with inflammatory bowel disease. Notes on the study in general: Neither one strong signal nor one clonotype associated with IBD was supported. Especially where disease activity was present, IBD patients had fewer clonotypes in common with others than healthy twins did.

CDR3 length: 15 amino acids. Germline CDR1 is SGHDN and CDR2 is FVKESK. Comment on this clonotype: The antigen remains unidentified.

cDNA was made in eight separate reactions per sample. UMIs with a 6-nucleotide sample barcode were added by template switching. TCRdb reanalyzed the 5' RACE reads and collapses them to one entry per CDR3 protein, without DNA. This sample's table reports fewer than 150,000 distinct CDR3 sequences. This chain joins TRBV14 and TRBJ1-1. The receptor comes from a human donor with ulcerative colitis or Crohn's disease, or a healthy co-twin of an affected twin (not recorded which). The specimen was blood. The CDR3 region is CASSQVGQLNTEAFF.